This T cell receptor (beta chain) comes out of a study of OX40 agonist ivuxolimab in advanced cancers. Study summary: Ivuxolimab, which patients received intravenously every 2 weeks, was dosed at 0.01 to 10 mg/kg.

General observations from the study: Partial responders dosed at 0.1-3.0 mg/kg displayed clonal expansion ranking among the lowest.

Turning to this clone: Antigen: not known.

The CDR3 contains 15 residues. Per the germline V gene, CDR1 is SGHAT and CDR2 is FQNNGV. V was trimmed by 2 bases and J by 2 bases, leaving 11 bases between them. TCRdb keeps only in-frame clones here, not all; method: immunoSEQ multiplex PCR. The data hold fewer than 35,000 clones, with roughly 90% observed a single time. The V and J genes are TRBV11-2 and TRBJ2-3; D perhaps matches TRBD2 (5 bases). This receptor was obtained from an adult with an advanced solid tumor such as melanoma, head and neck, liver or kidney cancer. Sequenced material: CD4+ or CD8+ T cells sorted from blood, taken in a trial of the OX40 agonist ivuxolimab. The CDR3: CASSLRGLTTDTQYF. The CDR3 DNA sequence: TGTGCCAGCAGCTTAAGAGGACTTACCACAGATACGCAGTATTTT.